The clone carrying this T cell receptor beta chain was detected a few times. Its antigen remains unidentified. A multiplex PCR was run with 60 Vbeta primers and 13 Jbeta primers. The data were produced by immunoSEQ multiplex PCR, yet TCRdb's version contains in-frame clones alone and is incomplete. The sample consists of 95,000 to 150,000 clones, about 85% of them appearing once. Trimming took 6 bases from V and 2 from J, leaving 13 bases between them. This CDR3 is built from 14 residues. Per the germline V gene, CDR1 is WNHNN and CDR2 is SYGVQD (reference sequence). The sample belongs to a study of cytomegalovirus exposure and HLA in healthy donors. Study information: When 398 donors were genotyped, roughly 78% of them were found to fall in the Caucasian-associated ancestry cluster. Regarding the study as a whole: There were a few CMV-associated chains whose specificity for CMV antigens was confirmed in vitro. Donors were assumed by presence/absence analyses to have roughly uniform sequencing depth.

The V gene is TRBV10-1, the J gene TRBJ1-1, with unresolved D. The specimen was PBMCs. This TCR derives from a man in his fifties in good health and CMV-seronegative. The CDR3 spells CASRAFEENTEAFF. The CDR3 nucleotides are TGCGCCAGCAGGGCCTTCGAGGAAAACACTGAAGCTTTCTTT.